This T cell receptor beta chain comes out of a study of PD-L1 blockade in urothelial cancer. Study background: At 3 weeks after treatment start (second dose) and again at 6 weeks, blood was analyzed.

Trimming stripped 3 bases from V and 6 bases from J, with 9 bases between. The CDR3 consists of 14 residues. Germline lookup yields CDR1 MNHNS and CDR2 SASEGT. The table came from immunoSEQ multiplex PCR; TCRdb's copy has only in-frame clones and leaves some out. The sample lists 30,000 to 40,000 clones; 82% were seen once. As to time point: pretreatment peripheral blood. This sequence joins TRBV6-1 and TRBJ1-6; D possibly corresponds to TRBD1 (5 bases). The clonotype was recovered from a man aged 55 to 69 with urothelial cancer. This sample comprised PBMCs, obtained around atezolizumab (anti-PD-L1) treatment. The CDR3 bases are TGTGCCAGCAGTGAGGGGCAGGGTAATTCACCCCTCCACTTT. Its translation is CASSEGQGNSPLHF.